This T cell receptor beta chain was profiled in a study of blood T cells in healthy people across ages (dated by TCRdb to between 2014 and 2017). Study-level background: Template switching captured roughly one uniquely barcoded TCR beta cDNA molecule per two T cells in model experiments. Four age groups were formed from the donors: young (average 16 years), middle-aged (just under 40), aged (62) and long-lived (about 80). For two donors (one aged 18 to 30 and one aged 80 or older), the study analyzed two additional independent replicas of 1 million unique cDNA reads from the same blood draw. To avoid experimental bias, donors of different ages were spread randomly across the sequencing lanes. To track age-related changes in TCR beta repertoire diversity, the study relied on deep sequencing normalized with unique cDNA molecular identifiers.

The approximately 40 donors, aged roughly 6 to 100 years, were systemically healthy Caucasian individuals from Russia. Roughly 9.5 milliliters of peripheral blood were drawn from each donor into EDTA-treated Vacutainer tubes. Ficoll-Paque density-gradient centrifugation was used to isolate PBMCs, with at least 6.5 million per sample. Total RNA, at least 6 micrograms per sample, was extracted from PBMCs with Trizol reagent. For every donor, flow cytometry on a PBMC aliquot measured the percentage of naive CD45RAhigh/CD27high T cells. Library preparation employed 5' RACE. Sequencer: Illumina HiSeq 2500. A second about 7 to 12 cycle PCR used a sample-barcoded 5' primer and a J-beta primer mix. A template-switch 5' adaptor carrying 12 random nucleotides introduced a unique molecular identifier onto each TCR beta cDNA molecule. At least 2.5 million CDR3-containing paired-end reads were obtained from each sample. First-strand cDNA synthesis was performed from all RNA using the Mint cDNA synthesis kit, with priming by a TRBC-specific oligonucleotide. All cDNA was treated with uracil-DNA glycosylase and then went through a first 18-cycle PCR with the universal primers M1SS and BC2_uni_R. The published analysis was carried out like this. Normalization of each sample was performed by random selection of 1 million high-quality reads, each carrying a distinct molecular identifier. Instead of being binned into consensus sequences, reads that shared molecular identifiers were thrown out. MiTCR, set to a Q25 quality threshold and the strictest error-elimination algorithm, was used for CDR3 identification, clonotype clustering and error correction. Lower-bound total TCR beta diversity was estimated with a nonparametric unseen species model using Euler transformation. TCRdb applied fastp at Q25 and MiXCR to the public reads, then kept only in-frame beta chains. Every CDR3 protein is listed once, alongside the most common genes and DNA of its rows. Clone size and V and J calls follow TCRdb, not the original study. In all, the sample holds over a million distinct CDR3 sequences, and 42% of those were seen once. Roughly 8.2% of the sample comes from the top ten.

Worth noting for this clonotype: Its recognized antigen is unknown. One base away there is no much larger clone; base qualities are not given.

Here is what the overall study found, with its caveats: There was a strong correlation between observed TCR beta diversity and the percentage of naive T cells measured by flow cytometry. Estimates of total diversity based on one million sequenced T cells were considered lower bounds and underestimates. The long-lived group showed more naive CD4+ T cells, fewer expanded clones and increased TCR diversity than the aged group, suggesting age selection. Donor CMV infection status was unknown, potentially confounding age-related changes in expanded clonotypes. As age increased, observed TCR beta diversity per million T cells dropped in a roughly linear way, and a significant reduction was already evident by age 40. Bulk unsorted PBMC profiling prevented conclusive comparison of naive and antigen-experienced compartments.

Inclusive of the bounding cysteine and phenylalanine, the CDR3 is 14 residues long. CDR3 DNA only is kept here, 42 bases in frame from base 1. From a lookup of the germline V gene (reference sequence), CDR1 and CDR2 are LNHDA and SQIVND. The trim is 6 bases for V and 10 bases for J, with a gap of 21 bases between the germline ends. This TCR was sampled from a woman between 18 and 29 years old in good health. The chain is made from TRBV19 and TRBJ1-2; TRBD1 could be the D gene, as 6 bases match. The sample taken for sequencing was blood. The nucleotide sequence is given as TGTGCCAGTAGCCCCGGGACACCCCTTTTAGTCTACACCTTC. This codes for CASSPGTPLLVYTF.